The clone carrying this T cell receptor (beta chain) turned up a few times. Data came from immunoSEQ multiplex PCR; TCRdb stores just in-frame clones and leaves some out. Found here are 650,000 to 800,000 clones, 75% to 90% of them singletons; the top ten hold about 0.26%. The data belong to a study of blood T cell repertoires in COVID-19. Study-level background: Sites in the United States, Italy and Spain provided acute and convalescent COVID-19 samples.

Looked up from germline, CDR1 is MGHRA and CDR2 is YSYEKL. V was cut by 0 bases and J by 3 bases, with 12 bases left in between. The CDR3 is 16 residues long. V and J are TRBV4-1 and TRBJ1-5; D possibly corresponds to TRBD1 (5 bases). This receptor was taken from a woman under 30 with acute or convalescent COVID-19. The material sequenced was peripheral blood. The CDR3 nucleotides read TGCGCCAGCAGCCAAGATGGCAGGGTTGACAATCAGCCCCAGCATTTT. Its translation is CASSQDGRVDNQPQHF.